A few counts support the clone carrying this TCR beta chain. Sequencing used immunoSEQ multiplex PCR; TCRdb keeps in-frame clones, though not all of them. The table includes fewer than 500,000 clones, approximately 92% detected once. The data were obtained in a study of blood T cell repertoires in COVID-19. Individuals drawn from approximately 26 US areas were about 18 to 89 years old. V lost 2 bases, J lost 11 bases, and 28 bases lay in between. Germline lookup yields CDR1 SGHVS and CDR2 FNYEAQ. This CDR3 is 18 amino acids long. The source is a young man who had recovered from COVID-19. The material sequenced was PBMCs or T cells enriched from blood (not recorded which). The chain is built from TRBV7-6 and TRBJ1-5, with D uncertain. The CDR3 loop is CASSLSEPRPGLVVAQHF. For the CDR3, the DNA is TGTGCCAGCAGCTTATCCGAACCTAGACCGGGTCTGGTCGTAGCCCAGCATTTT.